The 23 T cell receptor beta chains reported below all come from one sample, sequenced in a study of cytomegalovirus exposure and HLA in healthy donors. PCR involved 60 Vbeta and 13 Jbeta primers. Some clones are missing from TCRdb's copy, which holds only in-frame ones; the method was immunoSEQ multiplex PCR. Here the sample spans some 170,000 clones, less than 80% being singletons. Sequencing used PBMCs. The origin of the receptors is a man aged 40-50 years in good health and CMV-seronegative.

The J gene is TRBJ2-5, the V gene TRBV9, with TRBD2 matching over 7 bases. The end of the DNA aligns better with TRBJ2-7, so the J call may be wrong. Germline V lookup: CDR1 SGDLS, CDR2 YYNGEE. There are 14 residues in the CDR3. In DNA form, the CDR3 reads TGTGCCAGCAGCGGGGAGGGAATCGGCTACGAGCAGTACTTC. Translating it yields CASSGEGIGYEQYF.

V gene TRBV4-1 combines with J gene TRBJ2-4; 7 positions match TRBD2. Germline V gene sequence: CDR1 MGHRA, CDR2 YSYEKL. The ends lost 4 bases at V and 4 bases at J; junction bases unmatched: 1. The CDR3 sequence is 13 residues long. For the CDR3, the DNA is TGCGCCAGCAGCCCTAGCGGTAAAAACATTCAGTACTTC. Amino acid sequence: CASSPSGKNIQYF.

V usage is TRBV19 and J usage is TRBJ1-2; the match to TRBD1 covers 7 bases. Germline V gives CDR1 LNHDA, CDR2 SQIVND (reference sequence). This CDR3 is 17 amino acids long. The V and J ends lost 3 bases and 7 bases, in that order; junction bases with no gene match: 17. In nucleotides, the CDR3 is TGTGCCAGTAGTATGAGGGTGAAGGGTGGACAGGAAAGTGGCTACACCTTC. It codes for CASSMRVKGGQESGYTF.

The rearrangement links TRBV5-7 to TRBJ1-3; no firm D call. TRBV5-7 is filed as an ORF, its function uncertain. The CDR3 covers 14 residues. Trimming left V 0 bases short and J 4 bases short, with 8 bases between. The CDR3 DNA reads TGTGCCAGCAGCTTGGCTCAGCGGGGAAACACCATATATTTT. Translating gives CASSLAQRGNTIYF.

The chain joins TRBV7-9 to TRBJ1-4, with D possibly matching TRBD1 (5 bases). CDR1 is SEHNR and CDR2 is FQNEAQ in the germline V gene (reference sequence). V was cut by 2 bases and J by 7 bases, with 8 bases left in between. The CDR3 has 13 residues. CDR3 nucleotide sequence: TGTGCCAGCAGCTTAAGGGGAGGTGAAAAACTGTTTTTT. Its protein product is CASSLRGGEKLFF.

This clone was observed once. This chain links TRBV11-2 with TRBJ1-5; the match to TRBD1 covers 7 bases. Per germline, CDR1 SGHAT and CDR2 FQNNGV. The V gene end was trimmed by 5 bases and the J gene end by 4 bases; junction bases not matched to a gene: 8. The CDR3 is made up of 15 amino acids. CDR3 DNA: TGTGCCAGCAGCAGGGAAAGGGGGCTGAATCAGCCCCAGCATTTT. Its protein is CASSRERGLNQPQHF. The whole variable domain, remainder taken from reference TRBV11-2 and TRBJ1-5, is EAGVAQSPRYKIIEKRQSVAFWCNPISGHATLYWYQQILGQGPKLLIQFQNNGVVDDSQLPKDRFSAERLKGVDSTLKIQPAKLEDSAVYLCASSRERGLNQPQHFGDGTRLSIL.

This clone has a handful of counts. The chain carries TRBV7-9 and TRBJ1-2; perhaps TRBD1 as D (5 bases). CDR1 is SEHNR and CDR2 is FQNEAQ in the germline V gene (reference sequence). Deletions cut 5 bases from V and 1 base from J, with 17 bases between. There are 16 residues in the CDR3. The CDR3 is CASSRESSRVNYGYTF. The CDR3 DNA follows: TGTGCCAGCAGCCGAGAATCAAGCAGGGTTAACTATGGCTACACCTTC.

This clone was counted between two and nine times. The chain recombines TRBV28 with TRBJ1-5, with 10 bases that match TRBD1. The CDR3 length is 16 residues. The trim removed 4 bases at V and 2 bases at J, leaving 5 bases unmatched. Germline lookup yields CDR1 MDHEN and CDR2 SYDVKM. The CDR3 here is CASSYAGTGGNQPQHF. Here the CDR3 DNA reads TGTGCCAGCAGTTATGCCGGGACAGGGGGCAATCAGCCCCAGCATTTT.

This rearrangement joins TRBV6-5 to TRBJ2-3, with D maybe TRBD1 (5 bases). The V end lost 5 bases, the J end lost 3 bases, and 9 bases lay between the germline ends. CDR3 length equals 13 residues. Germline lookup yields CDR1 MNHEY and CDR2 SVGAGI. CDR3 region: CASSPRQTDTQYF. The CDR3 region has the DNA TGTGCCAGCAGTCCTCGACAGACAGATACGCAGTATTTT.

The chain has TRBV7-9 and TRBJ1-5; D gene unclear. The CDR3 spans 15 residues. Between the trimmed V and J ends, which lost 4 bases and 2 bases, there was a span of 12 bases. Germline values: CDR1 SEHNR, CDR2 FQNEAQ (reference sequence). Written as DNA, the CDR3 is TGTGCCAGCAGCTCGACCAGAGGAGGCAATCAGCCCCAGCATTTT. As protein: CASSSTRGGNQPQHF.

The chain carries TRBV5-1 and TRBJ2-2; TRBD2 matches 11 bases. CDR3 length equals 18 residues. The germline gives CDR1 SGHRS, CDR2 YFSETQ. Trimming took 2 bases from V and 3 from J; bases not matched to a gene: 9. CDR3 sequence (DNA): TGCGCCAGCAGCTTAGGTAGTAGCGGGGGGGCCGACACCGGGGAGCTGTTTTTT. It yields the protein CASSLGSSGGADTGELFF.

This clone was detected only once. This rearrangement joins TRBV6-5 to TRBJ2-4; D possibly corresponds to TRBD1 (5 bases). This CDR3 is 15 amino acids long. Germline assignment: CDR1 MNHEY and CDR2 SVGAGI. V was clipped by 1 base and J by 3 bases, with 10 bases between them. The CDR3 DNA reads as TGTGCCAGCAGTTACTTTGGGGCCGACAAAAACATTCAGTACTTC. Its translation: CASSYFGADKNIQYF.

This clone was detected only once. The chain joins TRBV9 to TRBJ2-5; 8 nucleotides agree with TRBD2. The CDR3 consists of 15 residues. CDR1 and CDR2 (germline): SGDLS, YYNGEE. The ends lost 4 bases at V and 2 bases at J; junction bases unmatched: 7. DNA for the CDR3: TGTGCCAGCAGCCCAGGCGGGGGGCGACAAGAGACCCAGTACTTC. Its protein is CASSPGGGRQETQYF. The entire variable domain, with the rest obtained from reference TRBV9 and TRBJ2-5, is as follows: DSGVTQTPKHLITATGQRVTLRCSPRSGDLSVYWYQQSLDQGLQFLIQYYNGEERAKGNILERFSAQQFPDLHSELNLSSLELGDSALYFCASSPGGGRQETQYFGPGTRLLVL.

The rearrangement joins TRBV5-4 to TRBJ2-1; perhaps TRBD2 as D (5 bases). Trimming removed 1 base at V and 10 bases at J, with 12 bases between. Germline V gene lookup returns CDR1 SGHNT and CDR2 YYREEE (reference sequence). This CDR3 region has 13 residues. The CDR3 region has the DNA TGTGCCAGCAGCTTGCAGGCAGGCGGGGAGCAGTTCTTC. Residues: CASSLQAGGEQFF.

The V gene is TRBV19, the J gene TRBJ2-5; D might be TRBD1 (5 bases). The CDR3 spans 15 residues. Trimming removed 1 base at V and 5 bases at J, with 14 bases between. The germline CDR1 and CDR2 sequences are LNHDA and SQIVND (reference sequence). CDR3 sequence: CASSIAPGLTETQYF. In DNA, the CDR3 is TGTGCCAGTAGTATAGCTCCAGGGTTAACGGAGACCCAGTACTTC. Using reference TRBV19 and TRBJ2-5 for the parts outside the CDR3, the full variable domain is DGGITQSPKYLFRKEGQNVTLSCEQNLNHDAMYWYRQDPGQGLRLIYYSQIVNDFQKGDIAEGYSVSREKKESFPLTVTSAQKNPTAFYLCASSIAPGLTETQYFGPGTRLLVL.

The chain joins TRBV11-3 to TRBJ2-2; 8 nucleotides match TRBD1. The CDR3 consists of 17 residues. The ends lost 5 bases at V and 4 bases at J; junction bases unmatched: 12. Germline V gives CDR1 SGHNT, CDR2 YENEEA. DNA for the CDR3: TGTGCCAGCAGCCCAGGGGCAGGGGGCAGGGGCACCGGGGAGCTGTTTTTT. Translation: CASSPGAGGRGTGELFF.

This chain uses TRBV5-1 with TRBJ1-4, with D uncertain. CDR1 is SGHRS and CDR2 is YFSETQ in the germline V gene. This CDR3 contains 15 residues. V dropped 4 bases and J dropped 6 bases, with 16 bases sitting between them. CDR3: CASSTGGRGDEKLFF. The CDR3 DNA is TGCGCCAGCAGCACGGGAGGCAGAGGAGATGAAAAACTGTTTTTT.

The chain combines TRBV18 with TRBJ2-3, with unresolved D. CDR1 is KGHSH, CDR2 LQKENI, per germline. V lost 5 bases, J lost 0 bases, and 9 bases lay in between. This CDR3 has 14 residues. CDR3 sequence (DNA): TGTGCCAGCTCAAGCCTGGAGAGCACAGATACGCAGTATTTT. Amino acids: CASSSLESTDTQYF.

This clone has just a few counts. The chain uses TRBV2 and TRBJ1-4; a weak D match, TRBD1 (5 bases). V lost 2 bases and J 7 bases, leaving 11 bases between the germline ends. The germline gives CDR1 SNHLY, CDR2 FYNNEI. This CDR3 has 14 amino acids. DNA of the CDR3: TGTGCCAGCAGTGAACAGGGAGGCTCTGAAAAACTGTTTTTT. Translated: CASSEQGGSEKLFF. Together with reference TRBV2 and TRBJ1-4, the CDR3 gives the full variable domain: EPEVTQTPSHQVTQMGQEVILRCVPISNHLYFYWYRQILGQKVEFLVSFYNNEISEKSEIFDDQFSVERPDGSNFTLKIRSTKLEDSAMYFCASSEQGGSEKLFFGSGTQLSVL.

The chain carries TRBV6-5 and TRBJ2-1, with D unclear. This CDR3 is built from 12 residues. The germline V gene encodes CDR1 MNHEY and CDR2 SVGAGI. Trimming cost V 6 bases and J 8 bases, with 11 bases left between them. CDR3 nucleotides: TGTGCCAGCAGCCATGTAGAGGATGAGCAGTTCTTC. It specifies CASSHVEDEQFF.

V is TRBV2 and J is TRBJ2-1, with 9 bases identical to TRBD1. J gave up 0 bases and V 6 bases, and 9 bases lay outside the gene matches. The CDR3 runs 17 residues. Germline V CDR1 and CDR2: SNHLY, FYNNEI. The CDR3 spells CASRGQGHTSSYNEQFF. CDR3 nucleotides: TGTGCCAGCAGGGGACAGGGACATACCAGCTCCTACAATGAGCAGTTCTTC. The variable domain in full, completed from reference TRBV2 and TRBJ2-1, reads EPEVTQTPSHQVTQMGQEVILRCVPISNHLYFYWYRQILGQKVEFLVSFYNNEISEKSEIFDDQFSVERPDGSNFTLKIRSTKLEDSAMYFCASRGQGHTSSYNEQFFGPGTRLTVL.

The count of this clone is one. V usage is TRBV7-9 and J usage is TRBJ2-7, with a weak D call TRBD2 (5 bases). This CDR3 has 15 amino acids. Deletions cut 3 bases from V and 7 bases from J, with 19 bases between. Germline assignment: CDR1 SEHNR and CDR2 FQNEAQ (reference sequence). The CDR3 spells CASSFRDSRGGEQYF. The CDR3 DNA follows: TGTGCCAGCAGCTTTCGAGACTCCCGGGGTGGGGAGCAGTACTTC.

J is TRBJ1-3 and V is TRBV27; D unclear. Trimming stripped 2 bases from V and 8 bases from J, with 10 bases between. Per the germline V gene, CDR1 is MNHEY and CDR2 is SMNVEV (reference sequence). The CDR3 contains 13 residues. The CDR3 protein is CASSLTWRDTIYF. The CDR3 DNA sequence: TGTGCCAGCAGTTTAACATGGAGGGACACCATATATTTT.